These 6 T cell receptor beta chains were all obtained from the same sample, sequenced in a study of T cell clusters in autoimmune cytopenias. TRB was amplified from about 260 ng of peripheral blood genomic DNA per sample. Multiplex touch-down PCR amplified TRB using TRB-A and TRB-B pools in one tube. TCRdb derives one entry per CDR3 protein from the multiplex PCR reads, leaving out DNA. The repertoire table contains 10,000 to 15,000 distinct CDR3 sequences. The sample also formed part of further work on T cell repertoires in aging, cancer and after chemotherapy.

Input material: peripheral blood. These receptors all come from a human donor in good health.

The chain joins TRBV6-6 to TRBJ2-3. The CDR3 spans 15 residues. CDR1 is MNHNY, CDR2 SVGAGI, per germline (reference sequence). This chain's CDR3 is CASSYSTGRTDTQYF.

The chain joins TRBV30 to TRBJ2-3; TCRdb proposes TRBD1, but this gene call is untestable without DNA. The CDR3 runs 14 residues. From germline, CDR1 is GTSNPN and CDR2 SVGIG (reference sequence). The CDR3 loop reads CAWATGVGTDTQYF.

The chain couples TRBV10-3 to TRBJ2-7; TCRdb selects TRBD2, and the lack of DNA leaves this call unchecked. The CDR3 has 17 amino acids. Germline lookup yields CDR1 ENHRY and CDR2 SYGVKD. The CDR3 sequence is CAIRPHSGGLLGGEQYF.

This clonotype is deemed medium-sized by its frequency. The rearrangement joins TRBV11-3 to TRBJ1-1; the D call from TCRdb, TRBD1, cannot be confirmed without DNA. The CDR3 contains 14 residues. Germline V lookup: CDR1 SGHNT, CDR2 YENEEA. CDR3 loop: CASSAGREITEAFF.

The gene calls are TRBV10-3 and TRBJ2-2; TCRdb's D gene call, TRBD1, goes unchecked for lack of DNA. The CDR3 extends over 16 amino acids. Germline CDR1 ENHRY, CDR2 SYGVKD. This chain's CDR3 is CAIRGNRTGAAGELFF.

V usage is TRBV30 and J usage is TRBJ2-3; the D call of TRBD1 rests on TCRdb alone, since no DNA is present to check it. Looked up from germline, CDR1 is GTSNPN and CDR2 is SVGIG (reference sequence). There are 17 residues in the CDR3. CDR3 region: CAWSLRRGQAGADTQYF.